This T cell receptor beta chain stems from a study of blood T cell repertoires in COVID-19. For the study at large: T cells, B-cell-depleted T cells, or PBMCs provided the cDNA or gDNA that served as material.

The CDR3 has 14 residues. Germline V gene sequence: CDR1 LNHDA, CDR2 SQIVND (reference sequence). With V trimmed by 5 bases and J by 3 bases, 7 bases remained unmatched. TCRdb keeps only in-frame clones here, not all; method: immunoSEQ multiplex PCR. The repertoire includes about 42,000 clones, 75% to 90% of them detected once, and around 20% sits in the top ten. This rearrangement joins TRBV19 to TRBJ2-7, with TRBD1 identical over 7 bases. This receptor was identified in a woman older than 75 in a cohort sampled during active or convalescent COVID-19. The sequenced sample was peripheral blood. For the CDR3, the DNA is TGTGCCAGTAGTTACGGGACAGCCGGCTACGAGCAGTACTTC. Encoded protein: CASSYGTAGYEQYF.